The 9 T cell receptor beta chains in this list originate from one sample, sequenced in a study of blood T cell repertoires in COVID-19. Method: immunoSEQ multiplex PCR; TCRdb's copy keeps in-frame clones and lacks some. The sample lists some 68,000 clones, more than 85% occurring once. The material sequenced was peripheral blood. The source of these receptors is a man aged 40-50 years with COVID-19, enrolled during active disease.

The chain employs TRBV7-2 and TRBJ1-1, with 11 bases aligning to TRBD1. Looked up from germline, CDR1 is SGHTA and CDR2 is FQGNSA. J gave up 10 bases and V 5 bases, and 15 bases lay outside the gene matches. CDR3 length: 16 amino acids. The CDR3 is CASSPSGPGQGESAFF. In DNA, the CDR3 is TGTGCCAGCAGCCCGTCCGGCCCGGGACAGGGGGAATCAGCTTTCTTT.

This clone has just one count. V usage is TRBV6-5 and J usage is TRBJ2-7; 8 bases are shared with TRBD1. This CDR3 spans 14 amino acids. Unmatched junction bases numbered 11, after V lost 7 bases and J lost 6 bases. Germline values: CDR1 MNHEY, CDR2 SVGAGI. CDR3 sequence reads: CASISGQGDGEQYF. CDR3 DNA sequence: TGTGCCAGCATTAGCGGACAGGGAGACGGCGAGCAGTACTTC.

This clone is termed medium-sized (0.01 to 0.1%). The genes are TRBV2 and TRBJ1-5; D remains ambiguous. Trimming stripped 0 bases from V and 0 bases from J, with 3 bases between. The CDR3 loop spans 14 amino acids. In germline, CDR1 is SNHLY, CDR2 FYNNEI. The CDR3 sequence: CASSEAYSNQPQHF. Written as DNA, the CDR3 is TGTGCCAGCAGTGAAGCCTATAGCAATCAGCCCCAGCATTTT.

V gene TRBV10-1 combines with J gene TRBJ2-3; 10 bases align to TRBD2. CDR3 length: 15 residues. Germline values: CDR1 WNHNN, CDR2 SYGVQD (reference sequence). The J segment lost 2 bases and the V segment lost 2 bases, leaving 1 base of the junction unmatched. The CDR3 DNA is TGCGCCAGCAGTGAGCTAGCGGGGGACACAGATACGCAGTATTTT. It translates to CASSELAGDTDTQYF.

This clone was detected a few times. The rearrangement uses TRBV7-9 and TRBJ2-1; 14 positions match TRBD2. With 5 bases clipped from V and 10 bases from J, the junction kept 1 base outside the gene matches. Germline assignment: CDR1 SEHNR and CDR2 FQNEAQ (reference sequence). The CDR3 totals 13 residues. The CDR3, as DNA: TGTGCCAGCAGCCGGACTAGCGGGGGGGAGCAGTTCTTC. The encoded protein is CASSRTSGGEQFF.

The chain carries TRBV7-6 and TRBJ1-5; 7 bases fit TRBD1. With 1 base clipped from V and 7 bases from J, the junction kept 1 base outside the gene matches. This CDR3 has 13 residues. Germline V gene data show CDR1 as SGHVS and CDR2 as FNYEAQ. The CDR3 region is CASSLVQGQPQHF. CDR3 DNA: TGTGCCAGCAGCTTAGTACAGGGGCAGCCCCAGCATTTT.

The V call is TRBV11-3, the J call TRBJ2-2; 7 bases are a match to TRBD1. The length of the CDR3 is 15 residues. Per germline, CDR1 SGHNT and CDR2 YENEEA. V trimming: 3 bases; J trimming: 2 bases; junction bases outside the gene matches: 3. DNA of the CDR3: TGTGCCAGCAGCTTCAGACAGGGAAACACCGGGGAGCTGTTTTTT. Its translation is CASSFRQGNTGELFF.

The chain links TRBV19 to TRBJ2-7; 7 nucleotides match TRBD1. The junction had 4 bases not matched to a gene; V was cut back by 4 bases and J by 7 bases. Per germline, CDR1 LNHDA and CDR2 SQIVND (reference sequence). The CDR3 is made up of 12 amino acids. In DNA form, the CDR3 reads TGTGCCAGTAGTACCAGACAGGGTGAGCAGTACTTC. Translation: CASSTRQGEQYF. The complete variable domain, with remaining parts taken from reference TRBV19 and TRBJ2-7, reads DGGITQSPKYLFRKEGQNVTLSCEQNLNHDAMYWYRQDPGQGLRLIYYSQIVNDFQKGDIAEGYSVSREKKESFPLTVTSAQKNPTAFYLCASSTRQGEQYFGPGTRLTVT.

V usage is TRBV5-4 and J usage is TRBJ2-5; D may be TRBD1 (5 bases). The V end lost 0 bases, the J end lost 2 bases, and 5 bases lay between the germline ends. Germline V CDR1 and CDR2: SGHNT, YYREEE (reference sequence). This CDR3 spans 13 amino acids. In nucleotides, the CDR3 is TGTGCCAGCAGCTTGGGACAGCAAGAGACCCAGTACTTC. Translating gives CASSLGQQETQYF.